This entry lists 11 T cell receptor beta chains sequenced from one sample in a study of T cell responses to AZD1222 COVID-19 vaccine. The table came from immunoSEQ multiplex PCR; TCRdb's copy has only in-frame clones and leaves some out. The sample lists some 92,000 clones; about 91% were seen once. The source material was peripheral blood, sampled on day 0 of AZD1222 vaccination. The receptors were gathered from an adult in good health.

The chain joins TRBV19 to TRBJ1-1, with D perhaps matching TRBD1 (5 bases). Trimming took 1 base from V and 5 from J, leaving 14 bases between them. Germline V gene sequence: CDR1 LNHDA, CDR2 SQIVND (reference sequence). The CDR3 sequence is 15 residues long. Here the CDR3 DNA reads TGTGCCAGTAGTATAGTCGGCCTTGGGGGGACTGAAGCTTTCTTT. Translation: CASSIVGLGGTEAFF.

The CDR3 region is CASRGFSSGNTIYF. The DNA for the CDR3 is TGTGCCAGCCGTGGTTTTAGCTCTGGAAACACCATATATTTT. The chain links TRBV27 to TRBJ1-3; no firm D call. Trimming removed 8 bases from V and 0 bases from J, with 11 bases in between. Germline V gene sequence: CDR1 MNHEY, CDR2 SMNVEV (reference sequence). The CDR3 has 14 amino acids.

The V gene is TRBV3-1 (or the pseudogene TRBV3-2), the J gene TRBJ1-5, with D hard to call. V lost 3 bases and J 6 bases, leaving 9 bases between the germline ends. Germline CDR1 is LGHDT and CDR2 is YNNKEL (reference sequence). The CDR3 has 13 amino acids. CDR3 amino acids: CASSQSTSQPQHF. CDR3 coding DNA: TGTGCCAGCAGCCAGTCGACGAGTCAGCCCCAGCATTTT.

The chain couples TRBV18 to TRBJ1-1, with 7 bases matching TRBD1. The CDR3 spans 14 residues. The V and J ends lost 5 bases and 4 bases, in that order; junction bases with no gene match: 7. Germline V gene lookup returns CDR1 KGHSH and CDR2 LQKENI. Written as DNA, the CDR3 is TGTGCCAGCTCATATTCAGGGGGGATCACTGAAGCTTTCTTT. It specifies CASSYSGGITEAFF.

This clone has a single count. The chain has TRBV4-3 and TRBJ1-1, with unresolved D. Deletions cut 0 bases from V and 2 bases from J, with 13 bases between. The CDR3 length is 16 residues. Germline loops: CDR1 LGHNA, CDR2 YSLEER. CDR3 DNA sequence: TGCGCCAGCAGCCAAGATCCGGCAGGCATTAACACTGAAGCTTTCTTT. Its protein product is CASSQDPAGINTEAFF.

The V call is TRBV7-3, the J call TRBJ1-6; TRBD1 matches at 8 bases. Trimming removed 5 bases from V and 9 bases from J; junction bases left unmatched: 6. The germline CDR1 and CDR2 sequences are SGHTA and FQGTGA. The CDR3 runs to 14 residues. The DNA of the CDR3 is TGTGCCAGCAGCCCCGGACAGGGAAGTTCACCCCTCCACTTT. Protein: CASSPGQGSSPLHF. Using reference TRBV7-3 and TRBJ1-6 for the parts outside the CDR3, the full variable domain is GAGVSQTPSNKVTEKGKYVELRCDPISGHTALYWYRQSLGQGPEFLIYFQGTGAADDSGLPNDRFFAVRPEGSVSTLKIQRTERGDSAVYLCASSPGQGSSPLHFGNGTRLTVT.

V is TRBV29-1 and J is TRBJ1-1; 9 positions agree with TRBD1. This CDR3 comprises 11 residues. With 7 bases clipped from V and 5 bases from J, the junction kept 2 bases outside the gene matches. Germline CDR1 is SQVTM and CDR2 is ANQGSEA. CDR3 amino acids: CSGDRETEAFF. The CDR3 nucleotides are TGCAGCGGGGACAGGGAAACTGAAGCTTTCTTT.

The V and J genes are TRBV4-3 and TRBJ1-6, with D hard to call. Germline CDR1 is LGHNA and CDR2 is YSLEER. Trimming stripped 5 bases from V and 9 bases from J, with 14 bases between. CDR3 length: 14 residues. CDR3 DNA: TGCGCCAGCAGCTCCTCGGGGTCAGCTTCACCCCTCCACTTT. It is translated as CASSSSGSASPLHF.

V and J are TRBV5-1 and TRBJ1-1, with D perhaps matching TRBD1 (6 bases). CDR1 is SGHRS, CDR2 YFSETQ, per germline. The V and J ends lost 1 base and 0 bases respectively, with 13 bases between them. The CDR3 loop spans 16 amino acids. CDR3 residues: CASSLTGGRMNTEAFF. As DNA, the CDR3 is TGCGCCAGCAGCTTGACGGGGGGCCGAATGAACACTGAAGCTTTCTTT. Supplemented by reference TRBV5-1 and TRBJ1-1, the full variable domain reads KAGVTQTPRYLIKTRGQQVTLSCSPISGHRSVSWYQQTPGQGLQFLFEYFSETQRNKGNFPGRFSGRQFSNSRSEMNVSTLELGDSALYLCASSLTGGRMNTEAFFGQGTRLTVV.

The CDR3 spells CASSLDSINQPQHF. As DNA, the CDR3 is TGCGCCAGCAGCTTGGACAGCATCAATCAGCCCCAGCATTTT. The V gene is TRBV5-1, the J gene TRBJ1-5; D is undetermined. This CDR3 is built from 14 residues. Trimming cost V 0 bases and J 3 bases, with 7 bases left between them. CDR1 SGHRS and CDR2 YFSETQ come from the germline V gene.

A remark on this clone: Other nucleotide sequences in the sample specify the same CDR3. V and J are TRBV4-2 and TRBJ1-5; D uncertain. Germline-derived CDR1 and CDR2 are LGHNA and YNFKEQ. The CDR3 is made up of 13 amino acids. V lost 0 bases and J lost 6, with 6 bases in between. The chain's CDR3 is CASSQDLGQPQHF. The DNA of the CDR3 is TGTGCCAGCAGCCAAGATTTGGGTCAGCCCCAGCATTTT.